Listed below are T cell receptor beta chains from one sample, sequenced in a study of Ad26.COV2.S vaccination and SARS-CoV-2 variants. The table came from immunoSEQ multiplex PCR; TCRdb's copy has only in-frame clones and leaves some out. This table holds about 350,000 clones, approximately 90% found once. Specimen: peripheral blood, collected after recovery from COVID-19. The receptors originated from a human donor who had recovered from COVID-19. Both conserved end residues are part of each CDR3. The D gene is left open where the match is weak. Rows give clone size only sometimes, using once, few, many, or a class for an expanded clone.

clone_size	j_call	v_call	d_call	cdr3_nt	cdr3_aa
-	TRBJ2-5	TRBV14	TRBD2	TGTGCCAGCAGCCAAGAGTCGGTAGCGGGGGGGCTAGAGACCCAGTACTTC	CASSQESVAGGLETQYF
-	TRBJ2-7	TRBV21-1	-	TGTGCCAGCAGCAAATGGGAAGGTTCCTACGAGCAGTACTTC	CASSKWEGSYEQYF
-	TRBJ2-3	TRBV6-4	-	TGTGCCAGCAGTGAGACCGGCACAGATACGCAGTATTTT	CASSETGTDTQYF
-	TRBJ2-5	TRBV18	-	TGTGCCAGCTCACCCCAATTGGGACAAGAGACCCAGTACTTC	CASSPQLGQETQYF
-	TRBJ2-2	TRBV5-6	TRBD2	TGTGCCAGCAGATTCATAGCGGGGGGACCCGGGGAGCTGTTTTTT	CASRFIAGGPGELFF
-	TRBJ2-1	TRBV11-2	-	TGTGCCAGCAGTCGGGGTAGCGGCAATGAGCAGTTCTTC	CASSRGSGNEQFF
-	TRBJ1-5	TRBV10-3	-	TGTGCCACCCGGGACATTCCGAATGAACAGCCCCAGCATTTT	CATRDIPNEQPQHF
-	TRBJ1-6	TRBV7-6	-	TGTGCCAGCAGCTTAGGTCAGGGCGGAAATTCACCCCTCCACTTT	CASSLGQGGNSPLHF
-	TRBJ1-2	TRBV2	-	TGTGCCAGCAGTGAAAGGGGCAGCTATGGCTACACCTTC	CASSERGSYGYTF
-	TRBJ1-1	TRBV5-1	-	TGCGCCAGCAGCTTGGTATTGAACACTGAAGCTTTCTTT	CASSLVLNTEAFF
once	TRBJ1-4	TRBV20-1	-	TGCAGTGCGGACAACGAGGAAAAACTGTTTTTT	CSADNEEKLFF
-	TRBJ2-2	TRBV5-6	-	TGTGCCAGCAGTTGGGAGAGAAACACCGGGGAGCTGTTTTTT	CASSWERNTGELFF
-	TRBJ1-2	TRBV7-9	-	TGTGCCAGCAGCTCCGGCCGTTGGATCAACTATGGCTACACCTTC	CASSSGRWINYGYTF
-	TRBJ2-1	TRBV6-5	TRBD2	TGTGCCAGCAGTTACCCAAGCGGGGGGGCCTACAATGAGCAGTTCTTC	CASSYPSGGAYNEQFF
once	TRBJ2-2	TRBV5-8	-	TGTGCCAGCAGCTTGGCATTTGGCAGGGCAAACACCGGGGAGCTGTTTTTT	CASSLAFGRANTGELFF
-	TRBJ2-3	TRBV21-1	-	TGTGCCAGCAGCAAAGTTACGGGGGAGACCACAGATACGCAGTATTTT	CASSKVTGETTDTQYF
-	TRBJ1-2	TRBV6-5	-	TGTGCCAGCAGTTACTCCCGGGACTATGGCTACACCTTC	CASSYSRDYGYTF
-	TRBJ1-1	TRBV9	TRBD1	TGTGCCAGCAGCATGACAGGGGTGGGTATGAATGAAGCTTTCTTT	CASSMTGVGMNEAFF
-	TRBJ2-3	TRBV5-1	-	TGCGCCAGCAGCTTGGCGGTCGGGGTAACTAGCACAGATACGCAGTATTTT	CASSLAVGVTSTDTQYF
-	TRBJ2-3	TRBV28	TRBD1	TGTGCCAGCAGTTTGGTGCAGGGGGCGGGCGCAGATACGCAGTATTTT	CASSLVQGAGADTQYF
-	TRBJ2-7	TRBV4-1	-	TGCGCCAGCAGCCACCCCGGGACGCCTAGGCCCTACGAGCAGTACTTC	CASSHPGTPRPYEQYF
once	TRBJ1-6	TRBV2	-	TGTGCCAGCAGTGAGCGGGTATCATATAATTCACCCCTCCACTTT	CASSERVSYNSPLHF
-	TRBJ2-7	TRBV4-1	-	TGCGCCAGCAGCCCCTATGGGGTGCACAGGCGCGCCGAGCAGTACTTC	CASSPYGVHRRAEQYF
-	TRBJ2-1	TRBV5-5	-	TGTGCCAGCAGCTTGGCCGTGTGGGATGAGCAGTTCTTC	CASSLAVWDEQFF
-	TRBJ2-5	TRBV6-2/TRBV6-3	TRBD1	TGTGCCAGCAGTTCTTCCGGGACAGCGAGAGAGACCCAGTACTTC	CASSSSGTARETQYF
-	TRBJ1-2	TRBV10-3	TRBD1	TGTGCCATCCTCAAATCCTCCGGGACAGGCTATGGCTACACCTTC	CAILKSSGTGYGYTF
-	TRBJ1-1	TRBV6-5	-	TGTGCCAGCAGTAGAGACACTGAAGCTTTCTTT	CASSRDTEAFF
once	TRBJ2-3	TRBV5-4	TRBD2	TGTGCCAGCAGCTTGGCTCAGCGGGGGGGCACAGATACGCAGTATTTT	CASSLAQRGGTDTQYF